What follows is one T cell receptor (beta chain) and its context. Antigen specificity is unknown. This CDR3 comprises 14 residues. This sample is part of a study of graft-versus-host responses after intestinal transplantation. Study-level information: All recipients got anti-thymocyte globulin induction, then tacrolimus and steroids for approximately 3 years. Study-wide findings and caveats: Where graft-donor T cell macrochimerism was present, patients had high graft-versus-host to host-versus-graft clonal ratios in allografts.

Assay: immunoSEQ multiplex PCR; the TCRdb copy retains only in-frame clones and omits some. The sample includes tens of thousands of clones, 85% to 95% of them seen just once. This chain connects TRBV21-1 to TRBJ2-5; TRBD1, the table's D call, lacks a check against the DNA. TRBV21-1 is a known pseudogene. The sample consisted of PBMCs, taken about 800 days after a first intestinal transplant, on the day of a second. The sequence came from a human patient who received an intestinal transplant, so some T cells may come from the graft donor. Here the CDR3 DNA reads TGTGCCAGCGTCGAGGACAGGCTACAAGAGACCCAGTACTTC. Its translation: CASVEDRLQETQYF.